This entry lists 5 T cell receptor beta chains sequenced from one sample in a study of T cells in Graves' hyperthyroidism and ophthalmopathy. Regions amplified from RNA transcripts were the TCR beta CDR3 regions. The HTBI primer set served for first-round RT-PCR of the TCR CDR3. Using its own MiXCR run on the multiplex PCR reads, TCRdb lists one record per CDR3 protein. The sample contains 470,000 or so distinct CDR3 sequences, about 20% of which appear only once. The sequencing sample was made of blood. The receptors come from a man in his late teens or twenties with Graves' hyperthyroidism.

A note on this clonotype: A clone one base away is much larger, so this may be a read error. DNA of the CDR3: TGTGCCAGCAGCTCGAATGGTCTCAATGAGCAGTGCTTC. This sequence encodes CASSSNGLNEQCF. The rearrangement links TRBV7-8 to TRBJ2-1; D unresolved. Germline V gene sequence: CDR1 SGHVS, CDR2 FQNEAQ. The CDR3 totals 13 residues.

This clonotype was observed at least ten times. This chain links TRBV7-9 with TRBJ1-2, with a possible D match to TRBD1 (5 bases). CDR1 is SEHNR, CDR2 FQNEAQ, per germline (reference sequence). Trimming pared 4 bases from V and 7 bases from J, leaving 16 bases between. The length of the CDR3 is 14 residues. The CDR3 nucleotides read TGTGCCAGCAGCTCTAGGGACCGCCGACGTGGCTACACCTTC. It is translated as CASSSRDRRRGYTF.

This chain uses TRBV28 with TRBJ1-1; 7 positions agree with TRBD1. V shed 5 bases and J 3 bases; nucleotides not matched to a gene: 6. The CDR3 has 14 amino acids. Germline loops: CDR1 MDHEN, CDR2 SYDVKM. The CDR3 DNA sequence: TGTGCCAGCAGTCCCCTCGACAGGGACACTGAAGCTTTCTTT. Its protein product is CASSPLDRDTEAFF.

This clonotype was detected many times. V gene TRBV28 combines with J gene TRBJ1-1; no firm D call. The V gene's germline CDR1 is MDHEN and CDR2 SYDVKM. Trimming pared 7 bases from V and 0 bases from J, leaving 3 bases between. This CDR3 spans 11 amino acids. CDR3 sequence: CASIMNTEAFF. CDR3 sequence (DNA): TGTGCCAGCATAATGAACACTGAAGCTTTCTTT. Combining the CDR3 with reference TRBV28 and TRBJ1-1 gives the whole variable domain DVKVTQSSRYLVKRTGEKVFLECVQDMDHENMFWYRQDPGLGLRLIYFSYDVKMKEKGDIPEGYSVSREKKERFSLILESASTNQTSMYLCASIMNTEAFFGQGTRLTVV.

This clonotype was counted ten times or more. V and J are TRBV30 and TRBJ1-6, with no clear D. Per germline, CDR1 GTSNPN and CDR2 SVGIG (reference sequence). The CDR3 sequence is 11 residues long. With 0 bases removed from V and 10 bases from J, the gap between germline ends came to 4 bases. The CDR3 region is CAWSVGSPLHF. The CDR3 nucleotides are TGTGCCTGGAGTGTAGGGTCACCCCTCCACTTT.